A single sample is the source of the 12 T cell receptor beta chains below, sequenced in a study of blood T cell repertoires in COVID-19. Method: immunoSEQ multiplex PCR; TCRdb's copy keeps in-frame clones and lacks some. This sample has 200,000 to 250,000 clones; roughly 89% occur once, and the top ten carry under 5%. Sequenced sample: PBMCs or T cells enriched from blood (not recorded which). The receptors were sampled from a woman aged 25 to 39 who had recovered from COVID-19.

This rearrangement joins TRBV3-1 (or the pseudogene TRBV3-2) to TRBJ2-1; TRBD2 matches 7 bases. The CDR3 sequence is 22 residues long. Germline lookup yields CDR1 LGHDT and CDR2 YNNKEL (reference sequence). V was pared by 0 bases and J by 2 bases, with 22 bases of the junction left unmatched. The CDR3 spells CASSQDLRRGKKNSTAYNEQFF. Here the CDR3 DNA reads TGTGCCAGCAGCCAAGATTTGCGGCGGGGGAAGAAAAACTCAACAGCCTACAATGAGCAGTTCTTC.

The chain couples TRBV9 to TRBJ2-2, with a tentative D call TRBD1 (5 bases). V was trimmed by 3 bases and J by 4 bases, leaving 10 bases between them. The V gene's germline CDR1 is SGDLS and CDR2 YYNGEE. The CDR3 runs to 14 residues. The DNA of the CDR3 is TGTGCCAGCAGCGCGCAGGGAATCACCGGGGAGCTGTTTTTT. This translates into CASSAQGITGELFF.

The gene calls are TRBV29-1 and TRBJ2-3, with TRBD1 as a possible D gene (6 bases). V was cut by 5 bases and J by 4 bases, with 16 bases left in between. This CDR3 contains 14 residues. Looked up from germline, CDR1 is SQVTM and CDR2 is ANQGSEA. CDR3 protein: CSVKQGHRADTQYF. As DNA, the CDR3 is TGCAGCGTTAAACAGGGACATCGTGCAGATACGCAGTATTTT.

J is TRBJ1-5 and V is TRBV27; possible D gene TRBD1, 6 bases. The V end lost 6 bases, the J end lost 3 bases, and 12 bases lay between the germline ends. The germline gives CDR1 MNHEY, CDR2 SMNVEV (reference sequence). This CDR3 comprises 14 residues. CDR3 loop: CASSEDRNNQPQHF. CDR3 bases: TGTGCCAGCAGCGAGGACAGAAACAATCAGCCCCAGCATTTT.

The gene calls are TRBV28 and TRBJ1-1; 9 nucleotides agree with TRBD1. With 5 bases clipped from V and 1 base from J, the junction kept 5 bases outside the gene matches. There are 15 residues in the CDR3. CDR1 and CDR2 from the germline V gene are MDHEN and SYDVKM. This CDR3 reads CASSPGGQGNTEAFF. The CDR3 nucleotides are TGTGCCAGCAGTCCAGGGGGACAGGGGAACACTGAAGCTTTCTTT.

The CDR3: CASSRWSTPGLAGGLGNEQFF. The CDR3, as DNA: TGCGCCAGCAGCCGATGGAGTACTCCGGGACTAGCGGGAGGGTTGGGCAATGAGCAGTTCTTC. This chain uses TRBV4-3 with TRBJ2-1, with 16 positions matching TRBD2. Germline V gives CDR1 LGHNA, CDR2 YSLEER. The CDR3 extends over 21 amino acids. The V gene end was trimmed by 4 bases and the J gene end by 6 bases; junction bases not matched to a gene: 18.

This chain connects TRBV4-3 to TRBJ1-6; TRBD1 matches at 10 bases. Germline CDR1 LGHNA, CDR2 YSLEER. This CDR3 contains 16 residues. With 4 bases clipped from V and 14 bases from J, the junction kept 14 bases outside the gene matches. CDR3 nucleotides: TGCGCCAGCAGCCCCACGCCGGGACAGGGGACTTTGGCCCTCCACTTT. The encoded protein is CASSPTPGQGTLALHF.

In its sample, this clone was seen a few times. This sequence joins TRBV28 and TRBJ1-1; D unclear. Looked up from germline, CDR1 is MDHEN and CDR2 is SYDVKM. Between the trimmed V and J ends, which lost 10 bases and 7 bases, there was a span of 10 bases. This CDR3 has 10 amino acids. The CDR3 sequence: CATIDYEAFF. CDR3 nucleotides: TGTGCCACCATAGATTATGAAGCTTTCTTT. Together with reference TRBV28 and TRBJ1-1, the CDR3 gives the full variable domain: DVKVTQSSRYLVKRTGEKVFLECVQDMDHENMFWYRQDPGLGLRLIYFSYDVKMKEKGDIPEGYSVSREKKERFSLILESASTNQTSMYLCATIDYEAFFGQGTRLTVV.

V usage is TRBV19 and J usage is TRBJ2-1, with 7 bases aligning to TRBD2. J was trimmed by 8 bases and V by 3 bases; bases with no gene match: 10. Germline CDR1 LNHDA, CDR2 SQIVND (reference sequence). CDR3 length: 15 amino acids. The DNA for the CDR3 is TGTGCCAGTAGTATGGGAGGGTGGAGTCGAGATGAGCAGTTCTTC. The encoded protein is CASSMGGWSRDEQFF.

In its sample, this clone was seen once. The chain has TRBV5-1 and TRBJ1-1, with unresolved D. The CDR3 length is 15 residues. V was clipped by 0 bases and J by 5 bases, with 14 bases between them. Germline V lookup: CDR1 SGHRS, CDR2 YFSETQ. CDR3 coding DNA: TGCGCCAGCAGCTTGGTTCTGGGTCGAGGGACTGAAGCTTTCTTT. It is translated as CASSLVLGRGTEAFF.

The V call is TRBV30, the J call TRBJ1-1; 8 bases are a match to TRBD1. From germline, CDR1 is GTSNPN and CDR2 SVGIG (reference sequence). CDR3 length equals 13 residues. Trimming cost V 8 bases and J 4 bases; bases outside gene matches: 9. For the CDR3, the DNA is TGTGCCGGTGACAGGGGTAAGGGCACTGAAGCTTTCTTT. Translating gives CAGDRGKGTEAFF.

A remark on this clone: The sample carries other DNA sequences with the same CDR3. V is TRBV28 and J is TRBJ2-5, with D possibly TRBD2 on 5 matching bases. V was cut by 9 bases and J by 2 bases, with 7 bases left in between. CDR3 length: 11 amino acids. Germline assignment: CDR1 MDHEN and CDR2 SYDVKM. Here the CDR3 reads CASRRQETQYF. Here the CDR3 DNA reads TGTGCCAGTCGGAGGCAAGAGACCCAGTACTTC.